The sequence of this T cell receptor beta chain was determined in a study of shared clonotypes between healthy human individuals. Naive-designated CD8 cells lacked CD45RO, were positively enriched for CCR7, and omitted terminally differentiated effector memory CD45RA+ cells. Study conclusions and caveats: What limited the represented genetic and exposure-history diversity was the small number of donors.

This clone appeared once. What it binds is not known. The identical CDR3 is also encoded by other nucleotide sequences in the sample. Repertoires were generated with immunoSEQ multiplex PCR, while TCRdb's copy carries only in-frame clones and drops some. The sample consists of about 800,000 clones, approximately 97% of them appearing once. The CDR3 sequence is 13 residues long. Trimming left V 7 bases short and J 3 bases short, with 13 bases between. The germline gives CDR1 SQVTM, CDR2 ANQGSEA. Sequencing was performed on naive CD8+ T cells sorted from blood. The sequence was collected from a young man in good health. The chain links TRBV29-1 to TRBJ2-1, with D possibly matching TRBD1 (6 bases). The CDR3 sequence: CSADRTDYNEQFF. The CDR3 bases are TGCAGCGCCGACAGGACGGACTACAATGAGCAGTTCTTC.